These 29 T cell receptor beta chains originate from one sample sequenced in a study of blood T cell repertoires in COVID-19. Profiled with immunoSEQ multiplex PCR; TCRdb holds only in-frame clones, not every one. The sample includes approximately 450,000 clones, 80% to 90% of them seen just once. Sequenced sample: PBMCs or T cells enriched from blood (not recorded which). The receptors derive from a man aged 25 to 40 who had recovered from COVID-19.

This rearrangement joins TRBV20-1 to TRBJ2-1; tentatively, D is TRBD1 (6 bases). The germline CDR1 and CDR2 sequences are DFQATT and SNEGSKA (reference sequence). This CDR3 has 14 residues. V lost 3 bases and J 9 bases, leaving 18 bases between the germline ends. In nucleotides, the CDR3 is TGCAGTGCTAGTCAAACCACAGGGTATGGTGAGCAGTTCTTC. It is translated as CSASQTTGYGEQFF.

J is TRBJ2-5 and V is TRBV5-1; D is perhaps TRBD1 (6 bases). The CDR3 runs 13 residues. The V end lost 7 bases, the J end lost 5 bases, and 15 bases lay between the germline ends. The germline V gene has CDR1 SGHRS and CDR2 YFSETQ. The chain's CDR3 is CASGGGGKETQYF. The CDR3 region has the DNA TGCGCCAGCGGAGGTGGGGGCAAGGAGACCCAGTACTTC.

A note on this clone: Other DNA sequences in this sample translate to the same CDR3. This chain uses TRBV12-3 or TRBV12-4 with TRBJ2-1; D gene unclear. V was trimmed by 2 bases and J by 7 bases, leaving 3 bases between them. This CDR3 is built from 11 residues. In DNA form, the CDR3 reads TGTGCCAGCAGTTTACTTAATGAGCAGTTCTTC. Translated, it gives CASSLLNEQFF.

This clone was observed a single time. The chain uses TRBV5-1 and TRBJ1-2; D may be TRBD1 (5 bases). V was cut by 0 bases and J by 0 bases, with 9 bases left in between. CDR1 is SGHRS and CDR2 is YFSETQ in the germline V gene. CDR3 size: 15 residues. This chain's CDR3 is CASSLAGRANYGYTF. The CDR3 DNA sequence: TGCGCCAGCAGCTTGGCAGGCAGGGCTAACTATGGCTACACCTTC.

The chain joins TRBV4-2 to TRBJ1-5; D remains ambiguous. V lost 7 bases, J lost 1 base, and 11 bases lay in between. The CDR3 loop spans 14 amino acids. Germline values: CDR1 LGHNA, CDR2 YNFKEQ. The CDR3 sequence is CASTESGSNQPQHF. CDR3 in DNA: TGTGCCAGCACCGAGTCCGGGAGCAATCAGCCCCAGCATTTT.

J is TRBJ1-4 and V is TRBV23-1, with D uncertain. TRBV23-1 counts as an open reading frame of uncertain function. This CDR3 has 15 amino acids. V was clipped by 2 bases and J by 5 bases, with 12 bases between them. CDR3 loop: CASSQRSGVNEKLFF. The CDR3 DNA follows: TGCGCCAGCAGTCAAAGGTCGGGAGTAAATGAAAAACTGTTTTTT.

The CDR3 bases are TGTGCCAGCAGATTAAGGGGGCTGTACACTGAAGCTTTCTTT. Encoded protein: CASRLRGLYTEAFF. This chain links TRBV6-5 with TRBJ1-1, with 7 nucleotides matching TRBD1. The CDR3 has 14 residues. Germline V gene data show CDR1 as MNHEY and CDR2 as SVGAGI. V was clipped by 6 bases and J by 3 bases; unmatched bases: 7.

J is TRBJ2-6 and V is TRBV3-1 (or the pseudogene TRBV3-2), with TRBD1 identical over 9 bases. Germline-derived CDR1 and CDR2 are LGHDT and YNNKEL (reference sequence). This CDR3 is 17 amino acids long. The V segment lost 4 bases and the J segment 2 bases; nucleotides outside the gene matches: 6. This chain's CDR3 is CASSPGTGNAGANVLTF. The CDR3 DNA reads TGTGCCAGCAGCCCCGGGACAGGGAACGCTGGGGCCAACGTCCTGACTTTC.

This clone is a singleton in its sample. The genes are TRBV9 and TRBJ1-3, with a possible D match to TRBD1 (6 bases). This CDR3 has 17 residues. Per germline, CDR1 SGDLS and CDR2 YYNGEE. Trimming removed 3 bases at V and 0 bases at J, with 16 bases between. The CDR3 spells CASSAEPGHGSGNTIYF. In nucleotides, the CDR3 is TGTGCCAGCAGCGCGGAACCGGGACACGGCTCTGGAAACACCATATATTTT.

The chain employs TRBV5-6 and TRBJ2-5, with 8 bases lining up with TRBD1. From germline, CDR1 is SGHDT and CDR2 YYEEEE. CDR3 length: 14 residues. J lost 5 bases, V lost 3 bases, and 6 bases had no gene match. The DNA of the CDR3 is TGTGCCAGCAGCTCGACAGGGGCCGGGGAGACCCAGTACTTC. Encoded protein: CASSSTGAGETQYF.

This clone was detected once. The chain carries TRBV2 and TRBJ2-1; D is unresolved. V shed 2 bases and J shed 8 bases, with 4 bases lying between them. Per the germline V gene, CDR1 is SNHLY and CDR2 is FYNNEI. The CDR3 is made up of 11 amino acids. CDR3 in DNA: TGTGCCAGCAGTGAACTGTATGAGCAGTTCTTC. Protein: CASSELYEQFF.

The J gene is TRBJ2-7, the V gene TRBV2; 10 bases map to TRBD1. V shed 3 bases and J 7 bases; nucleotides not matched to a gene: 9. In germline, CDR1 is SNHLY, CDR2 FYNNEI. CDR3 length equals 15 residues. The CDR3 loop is CASSDPGQGFGEQYF. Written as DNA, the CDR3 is TGTGCCAGCAGTGATCCGGGACAGGGGTTTGGGGAGCAGTACTTC.

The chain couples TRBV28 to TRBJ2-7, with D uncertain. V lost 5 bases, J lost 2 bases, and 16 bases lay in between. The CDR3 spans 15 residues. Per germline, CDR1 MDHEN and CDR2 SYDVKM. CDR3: CASSATYTVPYEQYF. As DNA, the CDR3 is TGTGCCAGCAGTGCGACATATACCGTCCCCTACGAGCAGTACTTC.

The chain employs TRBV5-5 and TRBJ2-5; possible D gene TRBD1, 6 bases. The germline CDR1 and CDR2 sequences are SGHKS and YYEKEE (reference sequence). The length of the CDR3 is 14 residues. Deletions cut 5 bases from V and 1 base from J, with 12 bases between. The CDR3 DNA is TGTGCCAGCAGTTTAGGGGACACCCAAGAGACCCAGTACTTC. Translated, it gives CASSLGDTQETQYF. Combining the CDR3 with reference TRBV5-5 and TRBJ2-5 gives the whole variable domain DAGVTQSPTHLIKTRGQQVTLRCSPISGHKSVSWYQQVLGQGPQFIFQYYEKEERGRGNFPDRFSARQFPNYSSELNVNALLLGDSALYLCASSLGDTQETQYFGPGTRLLVL.

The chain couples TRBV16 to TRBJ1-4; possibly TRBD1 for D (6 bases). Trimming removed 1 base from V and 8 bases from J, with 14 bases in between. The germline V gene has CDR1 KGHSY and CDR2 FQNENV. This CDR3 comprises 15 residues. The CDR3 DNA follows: TGTGCCAGCAGCCAATTTAACAGGGCCGCAGAAAAACTGTTTTTT. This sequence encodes CASSQFNRAAEKLFF.

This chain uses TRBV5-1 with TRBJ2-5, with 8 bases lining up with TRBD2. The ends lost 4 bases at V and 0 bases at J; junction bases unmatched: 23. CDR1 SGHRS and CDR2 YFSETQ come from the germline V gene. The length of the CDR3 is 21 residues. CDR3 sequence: CASSVLDSLCGGLGYQETQYF. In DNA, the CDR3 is TGCGCCAGCAGCGTACTGGATAGCCTCTGTGGGGGACTAGGATACCAAGAGACCCAGTACTTC.

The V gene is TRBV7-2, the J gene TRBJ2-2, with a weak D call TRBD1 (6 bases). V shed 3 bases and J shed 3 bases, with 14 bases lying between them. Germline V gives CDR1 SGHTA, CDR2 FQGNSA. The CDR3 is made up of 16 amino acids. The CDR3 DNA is TGTGCCAGCAGCTTGGTTTCAGGGGTGGACACCGGGGAGCTGTTTTTT. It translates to CASSLVSGVDTGELFF.

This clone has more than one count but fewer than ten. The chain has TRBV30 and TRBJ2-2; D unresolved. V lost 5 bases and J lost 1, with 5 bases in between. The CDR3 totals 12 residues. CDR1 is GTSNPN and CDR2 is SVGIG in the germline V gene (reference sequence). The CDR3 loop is CAWGKNTGELFF. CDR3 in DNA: TGTGCCTGGGGCAAGAACACCGGGGAGCTGTTTTTT.

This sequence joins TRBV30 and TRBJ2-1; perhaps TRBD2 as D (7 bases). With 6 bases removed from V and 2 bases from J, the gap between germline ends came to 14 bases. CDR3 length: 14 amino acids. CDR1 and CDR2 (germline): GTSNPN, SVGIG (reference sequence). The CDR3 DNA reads TGTGCCTGTCGGGGGGCCGTAACCTACAATGAGCAGTTCTTC. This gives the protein CACRGAVTYNEQFF. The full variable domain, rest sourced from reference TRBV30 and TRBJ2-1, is SQTIHQWPATLVQPVGSPLSLECTVEGTSNPNLYWYRQAAGRGLQLLFYSVGIGQISSEVPQNLSASRPQDRQFILSSKKLLLSDSGFYLCACRGAVTYNEQFFGPGTRLTVL.

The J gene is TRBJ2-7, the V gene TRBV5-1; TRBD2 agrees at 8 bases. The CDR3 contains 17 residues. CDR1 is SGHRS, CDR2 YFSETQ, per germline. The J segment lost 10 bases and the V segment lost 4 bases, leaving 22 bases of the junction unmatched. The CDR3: CASSPPGSSGSGAGQYF. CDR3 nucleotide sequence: TGCGCCAGCAGCCCCCCAGGTTCGAGCGGGAGTGGAGCAGGACAGTACTTC.

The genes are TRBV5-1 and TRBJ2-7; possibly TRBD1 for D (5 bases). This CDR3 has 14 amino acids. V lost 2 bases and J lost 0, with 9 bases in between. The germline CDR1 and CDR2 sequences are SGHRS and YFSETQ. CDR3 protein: CASSFGDSSYEQYF. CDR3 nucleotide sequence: TGCGCCAGCAGCTTCGGAGACAGCTCCTACGAGCAGTACTTC.

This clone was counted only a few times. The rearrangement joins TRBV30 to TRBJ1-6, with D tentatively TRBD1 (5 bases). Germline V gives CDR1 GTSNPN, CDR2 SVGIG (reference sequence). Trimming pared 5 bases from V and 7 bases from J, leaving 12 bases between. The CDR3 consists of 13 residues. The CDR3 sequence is CAWGGDFNSPLHF. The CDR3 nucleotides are TGTGCCTGGGGAGGGGACTTCAATTCACCCCTCCACTTT. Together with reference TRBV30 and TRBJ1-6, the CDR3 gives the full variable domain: SQTIHQWPATLVQPVGSPLSLECTVEGTSNPNLYWYRQAAGRGLQLLFYSVGIGQISSEVPQNLSASRPQDRQFILSSKKLLLSDSGFYLCAWGGDFNSPLHFGNGTRLTVT.

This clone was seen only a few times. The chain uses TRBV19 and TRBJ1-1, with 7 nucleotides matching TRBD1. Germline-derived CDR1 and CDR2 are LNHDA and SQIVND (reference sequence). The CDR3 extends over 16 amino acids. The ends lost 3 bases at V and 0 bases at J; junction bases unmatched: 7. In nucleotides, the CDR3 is TGTGCCAGTAGTATGGACAGGAGGAAGATGAACACTGAAGCTTTCTTT. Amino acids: CASSMDRRKMNTEAFF.

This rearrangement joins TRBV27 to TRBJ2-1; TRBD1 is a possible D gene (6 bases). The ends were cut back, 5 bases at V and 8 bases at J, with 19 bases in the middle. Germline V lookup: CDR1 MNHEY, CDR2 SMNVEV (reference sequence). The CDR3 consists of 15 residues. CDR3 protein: CASSRRDNLGDEQFF. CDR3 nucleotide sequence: TGTGCCAGCAGTCGCCGGGACAACCTAGGGGATGAGCAGTTCTTC.

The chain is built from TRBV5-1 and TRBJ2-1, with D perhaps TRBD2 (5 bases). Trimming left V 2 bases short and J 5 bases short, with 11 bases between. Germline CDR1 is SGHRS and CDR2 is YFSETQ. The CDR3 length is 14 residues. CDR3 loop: CASSFGVPHNEQFF. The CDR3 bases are TGCGCCAGCAGCTTCGGGGTCCCCCACAATGAGCAGTTCTTC.

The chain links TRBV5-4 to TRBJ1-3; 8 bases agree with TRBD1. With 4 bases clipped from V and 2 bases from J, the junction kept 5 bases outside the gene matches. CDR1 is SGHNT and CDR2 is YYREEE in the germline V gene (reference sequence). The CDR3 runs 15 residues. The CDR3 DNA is TGTGCCAGCAGCCGGGGACAGGCTACTGGAAACACCATATATTTT. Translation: CASSRGQATGNTIYF.

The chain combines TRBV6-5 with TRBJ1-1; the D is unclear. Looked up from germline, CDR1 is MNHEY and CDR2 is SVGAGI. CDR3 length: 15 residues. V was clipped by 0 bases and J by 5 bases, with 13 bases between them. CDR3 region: CASSYSREGRTEAFF. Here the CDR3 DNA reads TGTGCCAGCAGTTACTCGAGGGAAGGTAGAACTGAAGCTTTCTTT.

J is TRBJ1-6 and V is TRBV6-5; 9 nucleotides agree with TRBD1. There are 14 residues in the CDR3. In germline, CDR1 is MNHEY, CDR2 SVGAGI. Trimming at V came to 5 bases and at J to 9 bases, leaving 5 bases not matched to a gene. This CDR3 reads CASSPGTGLSPLHF. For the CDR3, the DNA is TGTGCCAGCAGTCCCGGGACAGGGCTTTCACCCCTCCACTTT.

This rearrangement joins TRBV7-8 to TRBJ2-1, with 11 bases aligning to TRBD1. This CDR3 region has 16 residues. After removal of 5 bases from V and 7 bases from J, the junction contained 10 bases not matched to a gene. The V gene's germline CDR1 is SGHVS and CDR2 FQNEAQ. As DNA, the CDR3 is TGTGCCAGCAGCACCCTCGGGACAGGGGGGAAGAATGAGCAGTTCTTC. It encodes CASSTLGTGGKNEQFF.